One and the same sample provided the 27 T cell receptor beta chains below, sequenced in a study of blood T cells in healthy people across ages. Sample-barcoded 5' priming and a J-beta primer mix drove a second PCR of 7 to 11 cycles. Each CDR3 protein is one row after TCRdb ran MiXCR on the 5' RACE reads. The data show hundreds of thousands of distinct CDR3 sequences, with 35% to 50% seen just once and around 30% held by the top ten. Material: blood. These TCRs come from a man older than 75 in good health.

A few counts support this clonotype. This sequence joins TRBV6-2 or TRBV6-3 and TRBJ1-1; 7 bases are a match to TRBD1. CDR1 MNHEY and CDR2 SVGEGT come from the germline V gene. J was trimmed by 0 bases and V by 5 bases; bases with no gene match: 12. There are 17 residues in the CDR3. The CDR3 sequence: CASSRNRQGLLNTEAFF. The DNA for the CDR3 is TGTGCCAGCAGTCGCAACCGACAGGGTCTACTGAACACTGAAGCTTTCTTT.

CDR3 region: CASTRTRNADTQYF. The DNA for the CDR3 is TGTGCCAGCACCAGGACCCGGAACGCAGATACGCAGTATTTT. V is TRBV12-3 or TRBV12-4 and J is TRBJ2-3; D gene unclear. This CDR3 comprises 14 residues. V was clipped by 7 bases and J by 4 bases, with 15 bases between them.

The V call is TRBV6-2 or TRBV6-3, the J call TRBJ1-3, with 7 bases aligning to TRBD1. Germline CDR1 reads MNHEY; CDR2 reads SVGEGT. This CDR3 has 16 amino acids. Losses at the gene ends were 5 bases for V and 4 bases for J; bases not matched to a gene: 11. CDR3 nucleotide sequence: TGTGCCAGCAGTCCATACGACAGGGAGCCGGGAAACACCATATATTTT. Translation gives CASSPYDREPGNTIYF.

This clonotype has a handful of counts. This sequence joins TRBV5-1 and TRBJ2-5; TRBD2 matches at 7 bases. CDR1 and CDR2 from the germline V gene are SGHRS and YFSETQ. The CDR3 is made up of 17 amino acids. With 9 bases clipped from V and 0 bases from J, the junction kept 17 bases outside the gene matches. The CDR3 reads CATRVLSGGGYQETQYF. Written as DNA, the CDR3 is TGCGCCACCAGAGTGTTGTCTGGCGGGGGTTACCAAGAGACCCAGTACTTC.

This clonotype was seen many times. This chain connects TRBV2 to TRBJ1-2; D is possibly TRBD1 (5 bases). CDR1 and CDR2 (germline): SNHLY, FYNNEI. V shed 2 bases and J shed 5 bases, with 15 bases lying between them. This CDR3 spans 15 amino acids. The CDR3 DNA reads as TGTGCCAGCAGTGAATTGGGACGGCATTTGTATGGCTACACCTTC. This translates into CASSELGRHLYGYTF.

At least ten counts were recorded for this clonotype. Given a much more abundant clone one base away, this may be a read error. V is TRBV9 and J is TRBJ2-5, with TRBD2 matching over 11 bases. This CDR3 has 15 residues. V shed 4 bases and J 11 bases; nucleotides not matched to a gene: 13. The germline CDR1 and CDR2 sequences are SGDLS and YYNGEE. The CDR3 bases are TGTGCCAGCAGCTTCACTAGCGGGAGAATGAATGAGCAGTACTTC. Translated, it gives CASSFTSGRMNEQYF.

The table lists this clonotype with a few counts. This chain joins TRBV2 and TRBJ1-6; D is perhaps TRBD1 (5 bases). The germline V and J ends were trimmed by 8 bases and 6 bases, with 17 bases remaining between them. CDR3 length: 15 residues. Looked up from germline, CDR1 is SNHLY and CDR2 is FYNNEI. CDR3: CASAGGEQINSPLHF. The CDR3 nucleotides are TGTGCCAGCGCGGGGGGGGAACAGATTAATTCACCCCTCCACTTT.

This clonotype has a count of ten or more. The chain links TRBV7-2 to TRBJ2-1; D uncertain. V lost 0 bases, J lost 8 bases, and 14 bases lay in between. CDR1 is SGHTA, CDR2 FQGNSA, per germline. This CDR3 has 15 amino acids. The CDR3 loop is CASSLAYGPFDEQFF. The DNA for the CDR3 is TGTGCCAGCAGCTTAGCGTATGGGCCCTTCGATGAGCAGTTCTTC. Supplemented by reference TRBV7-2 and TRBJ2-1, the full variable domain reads GAGVSQSPSNKVTEKGKDVELRCDPISGHTALYWYRQSLGQGLEFLIYFQGNSAPDKSGLPSDRFSAERTGGSVSTLTIQRTQQEDSAVYLCASSLAYGPFDEQFFGPGTRLTVL.

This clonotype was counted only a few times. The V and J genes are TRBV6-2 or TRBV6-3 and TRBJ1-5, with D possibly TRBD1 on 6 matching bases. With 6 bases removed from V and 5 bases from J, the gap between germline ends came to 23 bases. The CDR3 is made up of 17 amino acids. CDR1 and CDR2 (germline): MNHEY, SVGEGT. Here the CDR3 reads CASSPWTAGDLDQPQHF. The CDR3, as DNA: TGTGCCAGCAGCCCATGGACGGCAGGGGATCTTGATCAGCCCCAGCATTTT.

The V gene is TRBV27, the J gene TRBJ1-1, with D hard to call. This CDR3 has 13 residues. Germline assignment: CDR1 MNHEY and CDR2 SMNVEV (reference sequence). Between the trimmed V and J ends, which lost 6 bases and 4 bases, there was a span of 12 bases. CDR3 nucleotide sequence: TGTGCCAGCAGACCGGGCCGCTTCACTGAAGCTTTCTTT. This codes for CASRPGRFTEAFF.

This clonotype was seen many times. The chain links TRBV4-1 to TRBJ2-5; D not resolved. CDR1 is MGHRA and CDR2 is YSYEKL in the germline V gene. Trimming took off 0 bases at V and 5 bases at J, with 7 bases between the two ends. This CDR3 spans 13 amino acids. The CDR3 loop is CASSQDIWETQYF. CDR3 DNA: TGCGCCAGCAGCCAAGACATATGGGAGACCCAGTACTTC.

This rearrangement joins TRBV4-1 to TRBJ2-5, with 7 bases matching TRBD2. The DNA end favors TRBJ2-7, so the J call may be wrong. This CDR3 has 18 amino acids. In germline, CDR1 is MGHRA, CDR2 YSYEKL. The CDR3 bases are TGCGCCAGCAGCCAAAGCCCAACCGGGACCAGCGGGGCCTACGAGCAGTACTTC. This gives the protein CASSQSPTGTSGAYEQYF.

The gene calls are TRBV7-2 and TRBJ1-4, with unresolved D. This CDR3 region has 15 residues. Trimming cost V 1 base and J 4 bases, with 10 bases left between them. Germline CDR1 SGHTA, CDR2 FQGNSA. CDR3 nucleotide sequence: TGTGCCAGCAGCTTAGTACCCGGGATTAATGAAAAACTGTTTTTT. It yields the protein CASSLVPGINEKLFF.

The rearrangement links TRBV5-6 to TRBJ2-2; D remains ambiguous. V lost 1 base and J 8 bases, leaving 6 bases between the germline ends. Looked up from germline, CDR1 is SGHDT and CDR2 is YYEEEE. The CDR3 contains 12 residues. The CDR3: CASSLRIGELFF. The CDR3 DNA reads TGTGCCAGCAGCTTGAGGATAGGGGAGCTGTTTTTT.

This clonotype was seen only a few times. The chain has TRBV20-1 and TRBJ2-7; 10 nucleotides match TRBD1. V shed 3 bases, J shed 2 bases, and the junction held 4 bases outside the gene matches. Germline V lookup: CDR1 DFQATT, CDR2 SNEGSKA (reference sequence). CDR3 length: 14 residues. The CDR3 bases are TGCAGTGCTAGCAGACAGGGGGCCCCCTACGAGCAGTACTTC. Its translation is CSASRQGAPYEQYF.

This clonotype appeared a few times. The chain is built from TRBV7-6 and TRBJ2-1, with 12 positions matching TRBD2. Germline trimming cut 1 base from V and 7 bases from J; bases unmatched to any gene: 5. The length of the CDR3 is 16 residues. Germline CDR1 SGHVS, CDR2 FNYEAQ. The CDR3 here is CASSLVTSGGGNEQFF. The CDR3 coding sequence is TGTGCCAGCAGCTTAGTGACTAGCGGGGGTGGGAATGAGCAGTTCTTC. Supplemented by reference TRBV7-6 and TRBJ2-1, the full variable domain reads GAGVSQSPRYKVTKRGQDVALRCDPISGHVSLYWYRQALGQGPEFLTYFNYEAQQDKSGLPNDRFSAERPEGSISTLTIQRTEQRDSAMYRCASSLVTSGGGNEQFFGPGTRLTVL.

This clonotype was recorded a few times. CDR3 in amino acids: CASREGLDPYNEQFF. CDR3 nucleotides: TGTGCCAGCAGGGAGGGACTCGACCCCTACAATGAGCAGTTCTTC. The V call is TRBV28, the J call TRBJ2-1; possibly TRBD2 for D (6 bases). The V end was cut by 6 bases, the J end by 2 bases, with 14 bases between. CDR1 and CDR2 (germline): MDHEN, SYDVKM. The CDR3 spans 15 residues.

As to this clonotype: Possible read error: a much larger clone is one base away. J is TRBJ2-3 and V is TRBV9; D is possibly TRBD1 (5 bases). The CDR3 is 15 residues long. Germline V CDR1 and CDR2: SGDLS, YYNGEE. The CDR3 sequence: CASGVETDFTDTQYF. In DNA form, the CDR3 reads TGTGCCAGCGGCGTAGAGACAGATTTCACAGATACGCAGTATTTT. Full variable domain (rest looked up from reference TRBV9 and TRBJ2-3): DSGVTQTPKHLITATGQRVTLRCSPRSGDLSVYWYQQSLDQGLQFLIQYYNGEERAKGNILERFSAQQFPDLHSELNLSSLELGDSALYFCASGVETDFTDTQYFGPGTRLTVL.

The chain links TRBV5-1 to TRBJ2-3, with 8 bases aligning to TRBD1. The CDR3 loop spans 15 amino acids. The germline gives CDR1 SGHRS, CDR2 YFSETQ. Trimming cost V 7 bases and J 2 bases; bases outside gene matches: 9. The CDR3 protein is CASSTGGLVTDTQYF. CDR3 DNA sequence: TGCGCCAGCTCAACAGGGGGGTTAGTCACAGATACGCAGTATTTT.

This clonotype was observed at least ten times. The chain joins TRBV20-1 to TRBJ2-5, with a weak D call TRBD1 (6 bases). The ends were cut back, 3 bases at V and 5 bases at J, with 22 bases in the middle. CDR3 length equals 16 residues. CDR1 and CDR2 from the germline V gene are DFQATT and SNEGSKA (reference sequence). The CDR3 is CSASLLQGGSRETQYF. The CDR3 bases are TGCAGTGCTAGCCTTCTACAGGGTGGTAGTAGGGAGACCCAGTACTTC.

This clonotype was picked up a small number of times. The CDR3 loop reads CAISEPEGGANVLTF. Here the CDR3 DNA reads TGTGCCATCAGTGAGCCTGAGGGTGGGGCCAACGTCCTGACTTTC. This chain uses TRBV10-3 with TRBJ2-6, with D possibly being TRBD2 (5 bases). Germline-derived CDR1 and CDR2 are ENHRY and SYGVKD. Trimming cost V 2 bases and J 3 bases, with 8 bases left between them. This CDR3 is built from 15 residues.

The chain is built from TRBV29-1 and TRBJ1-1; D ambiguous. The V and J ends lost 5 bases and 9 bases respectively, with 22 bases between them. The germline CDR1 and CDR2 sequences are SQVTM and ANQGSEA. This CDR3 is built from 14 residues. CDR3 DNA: TGCAGCGTTTTAACCCGGGATTTAAGGAGGAAAGCTTTCTTT. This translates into CSVLTRDLRRKAFF.

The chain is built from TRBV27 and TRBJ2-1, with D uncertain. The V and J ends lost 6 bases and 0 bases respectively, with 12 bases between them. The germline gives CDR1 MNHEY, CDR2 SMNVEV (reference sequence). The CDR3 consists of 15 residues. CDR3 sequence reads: CASSPKLSSYNEQFF. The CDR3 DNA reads TGTGCCAGCAGCCCTAAACTAAGCTCCTACAATGAGCAGTTCTTC.

CDR3 in amino acids: CASRGSTSYTF. As DNA, the CDR3 is TGTGCCAGCAGAGGCAGTACGAGCTACACCTTC. J is TRBJ1-2 and V is TRBV6-2 or TRBV6-3; D ambiguous. Germline V gene sequence: CDR1 MNHEY, CDR2 SVGEGT. The CDR3 runs 11 residues. Between the trimmed V and J ends, which lost 6 bases and 9 bases, there was a span of 11 bases.

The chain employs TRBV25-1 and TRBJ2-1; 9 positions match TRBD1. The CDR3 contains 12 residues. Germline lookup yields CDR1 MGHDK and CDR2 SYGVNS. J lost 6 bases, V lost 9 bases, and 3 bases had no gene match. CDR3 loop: CASTTGGNEQFF. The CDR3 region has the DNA TGTGCCAGTACGACAGGGGGCAATGAGCAGTTCTTC.

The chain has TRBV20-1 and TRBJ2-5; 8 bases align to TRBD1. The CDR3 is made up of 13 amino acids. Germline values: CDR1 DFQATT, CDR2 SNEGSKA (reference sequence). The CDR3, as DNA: TGCTCATGGTGGACAGGGATTATGGGTACCCAGTACTTC. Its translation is CSWWTGIMGTQYF.

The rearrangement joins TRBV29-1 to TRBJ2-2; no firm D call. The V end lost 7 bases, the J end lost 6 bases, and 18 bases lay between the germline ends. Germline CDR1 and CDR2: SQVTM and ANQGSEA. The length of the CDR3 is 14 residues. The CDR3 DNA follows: TGCAGCGCAAGAGTAGCTGGTTCAGCCGGGGAGCTGTTTTTT. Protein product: CSARVAGSAGELFF.